This T cell receptor beta chain originates from a study of glioma-infiltrating T cells after dendritic cell vaccination. Primers: 60 V beta forward and 13 J beta reverse. The method was immunoSEQ multiplex PCR; TCRdb's version includes in-frame clones alone and lacks a portion of them. The sample shows almost 90,000 clones, around 86% of them seen only once. Time point: after dendritic cell vaccination, including at tumor progression/relapse. This clone came up a few times. The CDR3 sequence is 14 residues long. Germline V gives CDR1 SNHLY, CDR2 FYNNEI. V shed 11 bases, J shed 7 bases, and the junction held 12 bases outside the gene matches.

The input for sequencing was blood, taken after dendritic cell vaccination. The sequence was collected from a human donor with glioblastoma. The chain has TRBV2 and TRBJ1-2, with 11 bases that match TRBD1. The CDR3 sequence: CAGRGQGGLGGYTF. The CDR3 region has the DNA TGTGCCGGACGGGGACAGGGGGGGCTCGGTGGCTACACCTTC.